This TCR beta chain was retrieved from a study of cytomegalovirus exposure and HLA in healthy donors. This table comes from immunoSEQ multiplex PCR, and its TCRdb copy is limited to in-frame clones, with some not included. The table has about 150,000 clones, approximately 90% seen once; the top ten hold 0.69%. Trimming left V 1 base short and J 4 bases short, with 10 bases between. Germline V gene lookup returns CDR1 MGHRA and CDR2 YSYEKL. The CDR3 sequence is 14 residues long. Sequences were obtained from PBMCs. The sequence came from a man aged 18 to 35 in good health and CMV-seronegative. This chain uses TRBV4-1 with TRBJ1-1; D may be TRBD1 (6 bases). The CDR3 nucleotides read TGCGCCAGCAGCCAAGGGTTAGGGGGCACTGAAGCTTTCTTT. Encoded protein: CASSQGLGGTEAFF.